This entry features one T cell receptor (beta chain) sequence. As yet, its antigen is unknown. Germline assignment: CDR1 LGHNA and CDR2 YNFKEQ. J gave up 5 bases and V 1 base, and 8 bases lay outside the gene matches. The CDR3 spans 16 residues. The data are from a study of blood T cells in healthy people across ages. Primers used in a second PCR of about 6 to 11 cycles were a sample-barcoded 5' primer and a J-beta primer mix. In TCRdb, the 5' RACE reads were re-called with MiXCR into one record per CDR3 protein. The sample records approximately 790,000 distinct CDR3 sequences, around 62% being singletons. The donors, aged roughly 6 to 100, were healthy Caucasians from Russia. Study-level points and caveats: Roughly linear declines in TCR beta diversity per million T cells occurred with age.

The sequencing sample was made of blood. The receptor was isolated from a man aged 25-45 years in good health. This chain links TRBV4-2 with TRBJ2-5; TRBD1 agrees at 9 bases. CDR3 loop: CASSQGSTGGYETQYF. The DNA for the CDR3 is TGTGCCAGCAGCCAAGGCTCCACAGGGGGCTATGAGACCCAGTACTTC.